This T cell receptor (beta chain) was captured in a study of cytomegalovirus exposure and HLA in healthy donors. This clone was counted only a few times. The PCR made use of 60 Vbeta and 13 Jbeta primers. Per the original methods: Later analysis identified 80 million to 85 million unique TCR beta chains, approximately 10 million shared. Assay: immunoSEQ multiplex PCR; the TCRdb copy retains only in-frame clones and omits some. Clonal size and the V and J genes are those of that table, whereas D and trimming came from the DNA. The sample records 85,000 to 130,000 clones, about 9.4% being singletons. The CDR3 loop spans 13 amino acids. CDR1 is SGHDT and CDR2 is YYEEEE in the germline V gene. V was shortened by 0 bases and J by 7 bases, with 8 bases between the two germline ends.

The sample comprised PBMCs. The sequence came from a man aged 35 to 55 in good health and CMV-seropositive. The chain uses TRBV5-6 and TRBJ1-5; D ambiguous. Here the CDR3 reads CASSLGVEQPQHF. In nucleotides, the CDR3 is TGTGCCAGCAGCTTGGGTGTAGAGCAGCCCCAGCATTTT.